The 28 T cell receptor beta chains below come from one sample, sequenced in a study of blood T cell repertoires in COVID-19. TCRdb's copy holds only in-frame clones and misses some; the assay was immunoSEQ multiplex PCR. The data contain some 43,000 clones, roughly 80% of them singletons. The material sequenced was peripheral blood. These receptors came from a man aged 45-60 years with active or convalescent COVID-19.

This clone appeared a few times. The rearrangement links TRBV6-5 to TRBJ1-2, with D unclear. The CDR3 length is 13 residues. Trimming pared 2 bases from V and 1 base from J, leaving 5 bases between. Germline CDR1 and CDR2: MNHEY and SVGAGI. The CDR3 reads CASSYGLNYGYTF. CDR3 nucleotides: TGTGCCAGCAGTTACGGACTTAACTATGGCTACACCTTC.

This clone occurred a few times. The chain is built from TRBV19 and TRBJ1-5; 7 nucleotides match TRBD1. Germline trimming cut 4 bases from V and 2 bases from J; bases unmatched to any gene: 8. The CDR3 covers 16 residues. Germline-derived CDR1 and CDR2 are LNHDA and SQIVND (reference sequence). The CDR3 nucleotides read TGTGCCAGTAGTAGACCCAGGGGGGCCGGCAATCAGCCCCAGCATTTT. It translates to CASSRPRGAGNQPQHF. The complete variable domain, with remaining parts taken from reference TRBV19 and TRBJ1-5, reads DGGITQSPKYLFRKEGQNVTLSCEQNLNHDAMYWYRQDPGQGLRLIYYSQIVNDFQKGDIAEGYSVSREKKESFPLTVTSAQKNPTAFYLCASSRPRGAGNQPQHFGDGTRLSIL.

The V and J genes are TRBV6-4 and TRBJ2-7; 9 nucleotides match TRBD1. The CDR3 has 14 amino acids. Germline CDR1 is MRHNA and CDR2 is SNTAGT. The V and J ends lost 5 bases and 2 bases, in that order; junction bases with no gene match: 4. The CDR3 region is CASSSGQGAYEQYF. The CDR3 DNA reads as TGTGCCAGCAGTTCGGGACAGGGAGCCTACGAGCAGTACTTC.

The V call is TRBV7-7, the J call TRBJ2-1, with D possibly TRBD2 on 5 matching bases. V lost 2 bases and J lost 7, with 15 bases in between. This CDR3 region has 15 residues. Per germline, CDR1 SSHAT and CDR2 FNYEAQ (reference sequence). The CDR3: CASSLSYSGENEQFF. CDR3 sequence (DNA): TGTGCCAGCAGCTTATCATATTCTGGGGAGAATGAGCAGTTCTTC.

The CDR3 nucleotides read TGTGCCAGCAGCCACGACTCCCGCCAGGGTGGTGAGCAGTACTTC. Translated: CASSHDSRQGGEQYF. This chain uses TRBV14 with TRBJ2-7; possibly TRBD1 for D (5 bases). CDR1 is SGHDN and CDR2 is FVKESK in the germline V gene. CDR3 size: 15 residues. Trimming stripped 3 bases from V and 7 bases from J, with 19 bases between.

The chain recombines TRBV11-2 with TRBJ1-2; D gene ambiguous. The ends were cut back, 0 bases at V and 4 bases at J, with 9 bases in the middle. The CDR3 consists of 14 residues. Germline CDR1 and CDR2: SGHAT and FQNNGV. The CDR3 DNA sequence: TGTGCCAGCAGCTTAGAGACCCGGAGCTATGGCTACACCTTC. It is translated as CASSLETRSYGYTF.

The chain employs TRBV5-1 and TRBJ2-5, with D perhaps TRBD2 (6 bases). The CDR3 is 17 residues long. CDR1 is SGHRS, CDR2 YFSETQ, per germline. The V end lost 3 bases, the J end lost 5 bases, and 23 bases lay between the germline ends. The CDR3 coding sequence is TGCGCCAGCAGCTACGCTCGGCCCCGGGACTCCAAGGAGACCCAGTACTTC. It is translated as CASSYARPRDSKETQYF. Full variable domain (outside the CDR3, taken from reference TRBV5-1 and TRBJ2-5): KAGVTQTPRYLIKTRGQQVTLSCSPISGHRSVSWYQQTPGQGLQFLFEYFSETQRNKGNFPGRFSGRQFSNSRSEMNVSTLELGDSALYLCASSYARPRDSKETQYFGPGTRLLVL.

V usage is TRBV5-1 and J usage is TRBJ1-1; D ambiguous. V lost 4 bases and J lost 0, with 7 bases in between. This CDR3 is 13 amino acids long. Germline V gives CDR1 SGHRS, CDR2 YFSETQ. The CDR3 loop is CASSEGVNTEAFF. In DNA, the CDR3 is TGCGCCAGCAGCGAGGGAGTGAACACTGAAGCTTTCTTT.

This chain uses TRBV28 with TRBJ1-1, with 9 bases fitting TRBD1. The CDR3 length is 15 residues. Looked up from germline, CDR1 is MDHEN and CDR2 is SYDVKM. J gave up 1 base and V 5 bases, and 5 bases lay outside the gene matches. The CDR3 sequence: CASSMEDRGNTEAFF. The CDR3 coding sequence is TGTGCCAGCAGTATGGAGGACAGGGGGAACACTGAAGCTTTCTTT. Full variable domain (missing parts from reference TRBV28 and TRBJ1-1): DVKVTQSSRYLVKRTGEKVFLECVQDMDHENMFWYRQDPGLGLRLIYFSYDVKMKEKGDIPEGYSVSREKKERFSLILESASTNQTSMYLCASSMEDRGNTEAFFGQGTRLTVV.

This chain joins TRBV6-5 and TRBJ1-1, with TRBD1 matching over 9 bases. The CDR3 extends over 14 amino acids. Germline V gene lookup returns CDR1 MNHEY and CDR2 SVGAGI. V was pared by 5 bases and J by 5 bases, with 6 bases of the junction left unmatched. CDR3 sequence: CASSLDRGTTEAFF. The CDR3 region has the DNA TGTGCCAGCAGTCTTGACAGGGGGACGACTGAAGCTTTCTTT.

This chain uses TRBV28 with TRBJ1-1, with TRBD1 matching over 9 bases. The ends lost 3 bases at V and 11 bases at J; junction bases unmatched: 1. Germline CDR1 reads MDHEN; CDR2 reads SYDVKM. The CDR3 extends over 11 amino acids. The CDR3 protein is CASSLGQGAFF. As DNA, the CDR3 is TGTGCCAGCAGTTTGGGACAGGGTGCTTTCTTT.

The chain is built from TRBV7-9 and TRBJ2-1; no reliable D call. The V and J ends lost 7 bases and 0 bases respectively, with 16 bases between them. CDR1 is SEHNR, CDR2 FQNEAQ, per germline (reference sequence). This CDR3 region has 16 residues. Here the CDR3 reads CASIHNGFGSYNEQFF. The CDR3 DNA is TGTGCCAGCATCCACAACGGGTTCGGCTCCTACAATGAGCAGTTCTTC.

The V gene is TRBV9, the J gene TRBJ2-5, with 7 bases aligning to TRBD1. This CDR3 is 13 amino acids long. V trimming: 2 bases; J trimming: 4 bases; junction bases outside the gene matches: 2. Germline V gene sequence: CDR1 SGDLS, CDR2 YYNGEE. The CDR3 DNA reads as TGTGCCAGCAGCGTCGACAGGGTAGAGACCCAGTACTTC. Encoded protein: CASSVDRVETQYF. Using reference TRBV9 and TRBJ2-5 for the parts outside the CDR3, the full variable domain is DSGVTQTPKHLITATGQRVTLRCSPRSGDLSVYWYQQSLDQGLQFLIQYYNGEERAKGNILERFSAQQFPDLHSELNLSSLELGDSALYFCASSVDRVETQYFGPGTRLLVL.

The rearrangement links TRBV7-8 to TRBJ2-7; 7 bases line up with TRBD1. The CDR3 contains 13 residues. With V trimmed by 9 bases and J by 4 bases, 9 bases remained unmatched. Germline V gives CDR1 SGHVS, CDR2 FQNEAQ. The CDR3 DNA follows: TGTGCCAGGGAGAACAGGGGCGAGTACGAGCAGTACTTC. As protein: CARENRGEYEQYF.

V and J are TRBV9 and TRBJ2-2; 8 positions match TRBD2. J lost 6 bases, V lost 0 bases, and 4 bases had no gene match. Looked up from germline, CDR1 is SGDLS and CDR2 is YYNGEE. The CDR3 extends over 15 amino acids. The CDR3 here is CASSVAGGWSGELFF. The CDR3 DNA is TGTGCCAGCAGCGTAGCGGGGGGGTGGTCCGGGGAGCTGTTTTTT.

The V and J genes are TRBV7-6 and TRBJ1-1; tentative D call: TRBD1 (6 bases). CDR1 is SGHVS, CDR2 FNYEAQ, per germline. This CDR3 region has 15 residues. Trimming took 5 bases from V and 0 from J, leaving 13 bases between them. In nucleotides, the CDR3 is TGTGCCAGCAGCATAGGACAGCAAATGAACACTGAAGCTTTCTTT. Its translation is CASSIGQQMNTEAFF.

Here the CDR3 reads CSVARTGLGGYTF. CDR3 sequence (DNA): TGCAGCGTTGCCAGAACGGGACTTGGAGGCTACACCTTC. The J gene is TRBJ1-2, the V gene TRBV29-1; D might be TRBD1 (5 bases). CDR1 SQVTM and CDR2 ANQGSEA come from the germline V gene. The CDR3 covers 13 residues. V lost 4 bases, J lost 8 bases, and 17 bases lay in between.

V gene TRBV7-2 combines with J gene TRBJ2-3, with TRBD2 as a possible D gene (6 bases). V lost 5 bases and J 2 bases, leaving 11 bases between the germline ends. The length of the CDR3 is 14 residues. CDR1 and CDR2 (germline): SGHTA, FQGNSA. The chain's CDR3 is CASSPGLITDTQYF. The CDR3 DNA sequence: TGTGCCAGCAGCCCCGGACTAATCACAGATACGCAGTATTTT.

This clone showed up just a few times. The chain carries TRBV9 and TRBJ1-3, with 8 positions matching TRBD1. CDR1 is SGDLS, CDR2 YYNGEE, per germline. The CDR3 covers 15 residues. V gave up 0 bases and J gave up 4 bases; unmatched junction bases: 3. The chain's CDR3 is CASSVATGGGNTIYF. In DNA, the CDR3 is TGTGCCAGCAGCGTAGCTACAGGGGGAGGAAACACCATATATTTT.

The chain has TRBV7-2 and TRBJ2-7; 10 bases line up with TRBD2. V gave up 0 bases and J gave up 5 bases; unmatched junction bases: 7. The CDR3 sequence is 16 residues long. CDR1 SGHTA and CDR2 FQGNSA come from the germline V gene. The DNA of the CDR3 is TGTGCCAGCAGCTTAGCGGGTAGCGGGGGGTGGAACGAGCAGTACTTC. Protein sequence: CASSLAGSGGWNEQYF. Based on the CDR3 plus reference TRBV7-2 and TRBJ2-7, the full variable domain is GAGVSQSPSNKVTEKGKDVELRCDPISGHTALYWYRQSLGQGLEFLIYFQGNSAPDKSGLPSDRFSAERTGGSVSTLTIQRTQQEDSAVYLCASSLAGSGGWNEQYFGPGTRLTVT.

The V call is TRBV19, the J call TRBJ2-7; D might be TRBD2 (6 bases). V lost 5 bases, J lost 7 bases, and 24 bases lay in between. Germline-derived CDR1 and CDR2 are LNHDA and SQIVND (reference sequence). This CDR3 region has 16 residues. CDR3 bases: TGTGCCAGTAGTGCCCAGTCCTGGGACTCCCGGGGGGAGCAGTACTTC. Its protein is CASSAQSWDSRGEQYF.

V usage is TRBV4-1 and J usage is TRBJ2-3, with 14 bases fitting TRBD2. Trimming took 3 bases from V and 1 from J; bases not matched to a gene: 15. The CDR3 sequence is 21 residues long. Germline CDR1 reads MGHRA; CDR2 reads YSYEKL. CDR3 region: CASSQDSDRLAGGRGTDTQYF. CDR3 sequence (DNA): TGCGCCAGCAGCCAGGACTCGGACAGACTAGCGGGGGGGCGGGGCACAGATACGCAGTATTTT.

This clone was recorded once. V and J are TRBV9 and TRBJ2-7; 9 bases line up with TRBD1. CDR1 and CDR2 from the germline V gene are SGDLS and YYNGEE. V lost 1 base to trimming and J lost 3 bases; unmatched junction nucleotides: 5. CDR3 length: 15 amino acids. The DNA of the CDR3 is TGTGCCAGCAGCGTACTCCCGGACAGGGGCTACGAGCAGTACTTC. Translating gives CASSVLPDRGYEQYF. Using reference TRBV9 and TRBJ2-7 for the parts outside the CDR3, the full variable domain is DSGVTQTPKHLITATGQRVTLRCSPRSGDLSVYWYQQSLDQGLQFLIQYYNGEERAKGNILERFSAQQFPDLHSELNLSSLELGDSALYFCASSVLPDRGYEQYFGPGTRLTVT.

The chain uses TRBV5-4 and TRBJ1-1; D is perhaps TRBD1 (6 bases). Germline V gene data show CDR1 as SGHNT and CDR2 as YYREEE (reference sequence). This CDR3 has 11 residues. V was cut by 2 bases and J by 10 bases, with 9 bases left in between. The CDR3 DNA reads as TGTGCCAGCAGCTTCCAGGGGTCAGCTTTCTTT. Translated, it gives CASSFQGSAFF. Based on the CDR3 plus reference TRBV5-4 and TRBJ1-1, the full variable domain is ETGVTQSPTHLIKTRGQQVTLRCSSQSGHNTVSWYQQALGQGPQFIFQYYREEENGRGNFPPRFSGLQFPNYSSELNVNALELDDSALYLCASSFQGSAFFGQGTRLTVV.

The V and J genes are TRBV30 and TRBJ1-2, with TRBD1 identical over 7 bases. This CDR3 region has 15 residues. The V segment lost 4 bases and the J segment 4 bases; nucleotides outside the gene matches: 12. Germline V gene data show CDR1 as GTSNPN and CDR2 as SVGIG (reference sequence). CDR3 protein: CAWTPPGGTFYGYTF. CDR3 bases: TGTGCCTGGACCCCCCCAGGGGGTACCTTCTATGGCTACACCTTC. Combining the CDR3 with reference TRBV30 and TRBJ1-2 gives the whole variable domain SQTIHQWPATLVQPVGSPLSLECTVEGTSNPNLYWYRQAAGRGLQLLFYSVGIGQISSEVPQNLSASRPQDRQFILSSKKLLLSDSGFYLCAWTPPGGTFYGYTFGSGTRLTVV.

V gene TRBV5-1 combines with J gene TRBJ1-4; 7 positions match TRBD1. The CDR3 spans 14 residues. The V segment lost 4 bases and the J segment 4 bases; nucleotides outside the gene matches: 4. Germline V CDR1 and CDR2: SGHRS, YFSETQ. CDR3 sequence reads: CASSRDSFNEKLFF. Here the CDR3 DNA reads TGCGCCAGCAGCCGGGACAGCTTTAATGAAAAACTGTTTTTT.

The rearrangement links TRBV5-6 to TRBJ2-6, with D tentatively TRBD2 (6 bases). V was trimmed by 3 bases and J by 0 bases, leaving 16 bases between them. Germline CDR1 SGHDT, CDR2 YYEEEE. This CDR3 is 18 amino acids long. CDR3 bases: TGTGCCAGCAGCTGGGGGGTCGTTGGACCCTCTGGGGCCAACGTCCTGACTTTC. It translates to CASSWGVVGPSGANVLTF.

The V and J genes are TRBV11-3 and TRBJ2-2, with TRBD1 identical over 7 bases. Germline lookup yields CDR1 SGHNT and CDR2 YENEEA. V was pared by 9 bases and J by 4 bases, with 11 bases of the junction left unmatched. The CDR3 is 15 residues long. DNA of the CDR3: TGTGCCAGTAGTCCAGACAGGGCGGGCACCGGGGAGCTGTTTTTT. Its translation: CASSPDRAGTGELFF.